The clone carrying this TCR beta chain showed up just a few times. These data belong to a study of T cells in Graves' hyperthyroidism and ophthalmopathy. RNA transcripts served as the template for amplifying TCR beta CDR3 regions. Carried out on the TCR CDR3, a first-round RT-PCR used the HTBI primer set. TCRdb itself ran the multiplex PCR reads through MiXCR, one entry per CDR3 protein. Of about 380,000 distinct CDR3 sequences listed, approximately 17% are singletons. Trimming stripped 11 bases from V and 5 bases from J, with 15 bases between. Per the germline V gene, CDR1 is LNHDA and CDR2 is SQIVND (reference sequence). The CDR3 is made up of 12 amino acids.

The gene calls are TRBV19 and TRBJ1-2; D may be TRBD1 (5 bases). Material for sequencing was blood. This TCR was recovered from a man aged 18 to 29 with Graves' ophthalmopathy. In nucleotides, the CDR3 is TGTGCCGTGGGGCAGCCAAAATATGGCTACACCTTC. It encodes CAVGQPKYGYTF.